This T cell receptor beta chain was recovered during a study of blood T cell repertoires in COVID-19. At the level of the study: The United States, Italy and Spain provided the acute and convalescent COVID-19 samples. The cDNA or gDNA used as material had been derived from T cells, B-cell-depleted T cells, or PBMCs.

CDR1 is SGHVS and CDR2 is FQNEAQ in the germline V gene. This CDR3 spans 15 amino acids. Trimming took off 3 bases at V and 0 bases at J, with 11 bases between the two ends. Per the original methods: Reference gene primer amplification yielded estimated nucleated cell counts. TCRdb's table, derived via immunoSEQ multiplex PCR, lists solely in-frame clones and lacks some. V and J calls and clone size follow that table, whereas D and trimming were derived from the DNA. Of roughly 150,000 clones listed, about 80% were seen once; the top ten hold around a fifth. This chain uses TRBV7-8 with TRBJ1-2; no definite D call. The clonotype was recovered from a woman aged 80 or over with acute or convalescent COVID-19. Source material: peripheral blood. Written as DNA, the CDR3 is TGTGCCAGCAGCTTTTTTTCTTCGGCTAACTATGGCTACACCTTC. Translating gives CASSFFSSANYGYTF.